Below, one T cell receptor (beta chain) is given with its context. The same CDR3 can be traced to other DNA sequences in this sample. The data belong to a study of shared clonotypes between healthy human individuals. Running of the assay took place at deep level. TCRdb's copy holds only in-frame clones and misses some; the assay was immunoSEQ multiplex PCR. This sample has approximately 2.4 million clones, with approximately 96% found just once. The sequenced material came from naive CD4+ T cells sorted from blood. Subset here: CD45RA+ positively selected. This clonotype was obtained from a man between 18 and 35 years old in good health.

CDR3 sequence reads: CASSIVGSYEQYF. CDR3 DNA: TGTGCCAGTAGTATTGTGGGCAGCTACGAGCAGTACTTC. The chain uses TRBV19 and TRBJ2-7, with D unclear. The CDR3 is 13 residues long. Germline values: CDR1 LNHDA, CDR2 SQIVND (reference sequence). Deletions cut 3 bases from V and 3 bases from J, with 9 bases between.